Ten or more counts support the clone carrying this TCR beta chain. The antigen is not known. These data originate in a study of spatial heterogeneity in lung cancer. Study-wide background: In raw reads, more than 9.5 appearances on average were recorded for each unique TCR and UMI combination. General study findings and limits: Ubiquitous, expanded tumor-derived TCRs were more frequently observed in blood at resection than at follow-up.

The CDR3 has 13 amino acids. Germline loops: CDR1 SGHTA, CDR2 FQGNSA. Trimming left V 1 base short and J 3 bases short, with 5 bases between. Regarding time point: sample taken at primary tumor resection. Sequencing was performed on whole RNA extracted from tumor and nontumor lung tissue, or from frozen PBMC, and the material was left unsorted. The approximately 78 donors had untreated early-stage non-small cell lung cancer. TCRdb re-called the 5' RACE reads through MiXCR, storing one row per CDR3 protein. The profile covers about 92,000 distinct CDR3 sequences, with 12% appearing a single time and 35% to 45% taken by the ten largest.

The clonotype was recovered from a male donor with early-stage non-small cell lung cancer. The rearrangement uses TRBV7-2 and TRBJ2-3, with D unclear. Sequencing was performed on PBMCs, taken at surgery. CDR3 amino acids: CASSLVGTDTQYF. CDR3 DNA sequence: TGTGCCAGCAGCTTAGTCGGGACAGATACGCAGTATTTT.